What follows is one T cell receptor (beta chain) and its context. The data belong to a study of T cell changes during pregnancy in multiple sclerosis. This CDR3 is built from 16 residues. V lost 6 bases and J lost 4, with 18 bases in between. Germline V CDR1 and CDR2: KGHSH, LQKENI. Libraries were prepared by immunoSEQ multiplex PCR; TCRdb keeps only in-frame clonotypes and omits some of them. The table records roughly 100,000 clones, roughly 92% of them present only once. Here the sequenced sample was peripheral blood, taken after pregnancy. The TCR originated in a female donor with multiple sclerosis, enrolled in a pregnancy study. The chain has TRBV18 and TRBJ1-4; possibly TRBD1 for D (6 bases). The CDR3: CASSPKGTTYNEKLFF. The CDR3 bases are TGTGCCAGCTCGCCCAAGGGGACAACCTATAATGAAAAACTGTTTTTT. Filled out from reference TRBV18 and TRBJ1-4, the complete variable domain reads NAGVMQNPRHLVRRRGQEARLRCSPMKGHSHVYWYRQLPEEGLKFMVYLQKENIIDESGMPKERFSAEFPKEGPSILRIQQVVRGDSAAYFCASSPKGTTYNEKLFFGSGTQLSVL.